This TCR beta chain is from a study of metastatic and nonmetastatic thyroid tumors. As for the study in general: Comparison of repertoires was carried out across blood and tumor or nodule tissue from malignant and benign thyroid patients.

Patients had received no treatment of any kind before thyroid surgery. General study points: Malignant thyroid tumors reportedly had TCR beta diversity that was significantly higher than in benign nodules, in blood and tumor.

Many counts were recorded for this clone. The antigen is unknown. V was shortened by 1 base and J by 3 bases, with 18 bases between the two germline ends. The CDR3 length is 17 residues. Per the germline V gene, CDR1 is SGHDN and CDR2 is FVKESK. Authors' analysis steps: Clinicopathological groups supplied CDR3 differences that were used to build a distant-metastasis classifier for papillary thyroid cancer. TCRdb re-clonotyped the PCR reads via MiXCR. These V and J calls derive from TCRdb rather than the authors' analysis. The sample contains about 18,000 clones, 25% to 30% of which appear only once. V is TRBV14 and J is TRBJ1-2; D gene ambiguous. The TCR sequence derives from a male donor with papillary thyroid cancer or a benign thyroid nodule (not recorded which). Some clones in this sample may be carry-over from other donors' samples. Material: tumor tissue. The CDR3, as DNA: TGTGCCAGCAGCCAAGTCGGCGCCGGGGAAGAGTACTATGGCTACACCTTC. It is translated as CASSQVGAGEEYYGYTF.